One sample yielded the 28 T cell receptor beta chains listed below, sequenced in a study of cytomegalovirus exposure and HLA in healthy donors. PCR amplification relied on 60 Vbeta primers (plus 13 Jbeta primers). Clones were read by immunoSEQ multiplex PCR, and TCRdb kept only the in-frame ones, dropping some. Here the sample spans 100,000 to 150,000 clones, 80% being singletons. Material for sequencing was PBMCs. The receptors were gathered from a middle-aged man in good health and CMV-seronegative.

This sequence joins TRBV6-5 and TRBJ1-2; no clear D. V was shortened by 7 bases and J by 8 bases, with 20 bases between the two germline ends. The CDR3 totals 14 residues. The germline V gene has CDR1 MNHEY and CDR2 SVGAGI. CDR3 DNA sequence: TGTGCCAGCACCGCGGGGAATCGGGTAGAAGGCTACACCTTC. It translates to CASTAGNRVEGYTF.

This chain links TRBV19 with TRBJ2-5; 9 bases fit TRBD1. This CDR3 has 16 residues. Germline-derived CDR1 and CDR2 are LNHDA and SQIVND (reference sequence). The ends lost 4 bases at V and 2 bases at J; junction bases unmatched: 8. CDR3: CASSSTYRGRQETQYF. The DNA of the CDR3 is TGTGCCAGTAGTAGCACCTACAGGGGGCGACAAGAGACCCAGTACTTC.

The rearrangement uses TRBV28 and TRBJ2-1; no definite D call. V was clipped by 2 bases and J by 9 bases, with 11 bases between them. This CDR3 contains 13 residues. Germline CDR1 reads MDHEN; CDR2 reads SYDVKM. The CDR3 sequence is CASSLTPTFEQFF. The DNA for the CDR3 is TGTGCCAGCAGTTTAACGCCCACATTTGAGCAGTTCTTC.

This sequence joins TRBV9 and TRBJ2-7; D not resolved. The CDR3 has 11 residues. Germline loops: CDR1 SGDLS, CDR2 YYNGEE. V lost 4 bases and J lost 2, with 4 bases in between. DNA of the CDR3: TGTGCCAGCAGCTCGGCCTACGAGCAGTACTTC. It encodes CASSSAYEQYF.

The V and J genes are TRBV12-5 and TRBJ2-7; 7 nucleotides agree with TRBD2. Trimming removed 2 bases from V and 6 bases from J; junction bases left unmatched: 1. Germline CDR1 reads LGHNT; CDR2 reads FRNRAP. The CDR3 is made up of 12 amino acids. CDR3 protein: CASGLWGGEQYF. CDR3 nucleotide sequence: TGTGCTAGTGGTTTGTGGGGGGGCGAGCAGTACTTC.

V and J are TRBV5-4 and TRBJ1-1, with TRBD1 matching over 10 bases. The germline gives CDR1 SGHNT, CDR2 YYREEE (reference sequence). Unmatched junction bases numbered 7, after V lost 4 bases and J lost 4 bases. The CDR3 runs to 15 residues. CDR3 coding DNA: TGTGCCAGCAGCATAATGACAGGGGGCATCACTGAAGCTTTCTTT. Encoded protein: CASSIMTGGITEAFF.

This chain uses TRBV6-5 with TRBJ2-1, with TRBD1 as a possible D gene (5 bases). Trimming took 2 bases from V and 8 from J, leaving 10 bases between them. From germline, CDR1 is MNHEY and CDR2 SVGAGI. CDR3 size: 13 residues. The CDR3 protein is CASSYGQGDEQFF. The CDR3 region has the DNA TGTGCCAGCAGTTACGGCCAGGGCGATGAGCAGTTCTTC.

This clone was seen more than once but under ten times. The CDR3 here is CASSKSLGTSGSCSYNEQFF. The CDR3 DNA sequence: TGTGCCAGCAGCAAAAGCCTCGGGACTAGCGGGAGCTGCTCCTACAATGAGCAGTTCTTC. The V gene is TRBV21-1, the J gene TRBJ2-1; TRBD2 reflects the table's D call only, with no check against the DNA. TRBV21-1 is a pseudogene locus. The CDR3 runs to 20 residues.

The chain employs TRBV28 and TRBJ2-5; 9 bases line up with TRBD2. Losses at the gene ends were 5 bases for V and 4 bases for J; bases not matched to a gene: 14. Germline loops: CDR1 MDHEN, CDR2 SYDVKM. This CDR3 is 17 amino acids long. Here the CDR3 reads CASSPPRFAGGRETQYF. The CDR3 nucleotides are TGTGCCAGCAGTCCTCCTAGGTTTGCGGGAGGGAGAGAGACCCAGTACTTC.

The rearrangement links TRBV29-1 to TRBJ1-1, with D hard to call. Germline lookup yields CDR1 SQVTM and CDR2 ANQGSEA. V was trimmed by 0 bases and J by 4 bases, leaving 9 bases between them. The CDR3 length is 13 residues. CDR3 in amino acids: CSVEEGGGTEAFF. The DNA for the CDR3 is TGCAGCGTTGAAGAGGGAGGAGGCACTGAAGCTTTCTTT.

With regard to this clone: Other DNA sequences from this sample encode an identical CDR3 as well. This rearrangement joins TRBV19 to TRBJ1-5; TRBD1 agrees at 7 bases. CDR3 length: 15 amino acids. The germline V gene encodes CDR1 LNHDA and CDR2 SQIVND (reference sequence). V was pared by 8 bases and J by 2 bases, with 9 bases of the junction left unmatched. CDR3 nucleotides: TGTGCCAGTCAACTTCGGACAGGCGGCAATCAGCCCCAGCATTTT. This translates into CASQLRTGGNQPQHF.

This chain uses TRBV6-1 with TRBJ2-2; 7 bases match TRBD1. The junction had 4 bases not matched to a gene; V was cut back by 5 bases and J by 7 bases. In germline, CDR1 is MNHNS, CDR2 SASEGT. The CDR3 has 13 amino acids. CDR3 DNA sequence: TGTGCCAGCAGTCCGACAGGGTACGGGGAGCTGTTTTTT. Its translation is CASSPTGYGELFF.

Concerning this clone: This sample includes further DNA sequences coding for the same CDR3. The CDR3 reads CAWSVLETQYF. CDR3 DNA: TGTGCCTGGAGTGTACTTGAGACCCAGTACTTC. This chain uses TRBV30 with TRBJ2-5, with D hard to call. CDR1 GTSNPN and CDR2 SVGIG come from the germline V gene (reference sequence). This CDR3 region has 11 residues. V shed 0 bases and J shed 5 bases, with 4 bases lying between them.

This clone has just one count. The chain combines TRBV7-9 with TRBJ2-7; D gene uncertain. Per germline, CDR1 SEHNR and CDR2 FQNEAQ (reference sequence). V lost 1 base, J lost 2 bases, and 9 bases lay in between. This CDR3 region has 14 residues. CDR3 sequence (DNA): TGTGCCAGCAGCTTAGAGTTCGGTCCCTACGAGCAGTACTTC. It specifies CASSLEFGPYEQYF. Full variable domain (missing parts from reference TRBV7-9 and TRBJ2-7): DTGVSQNPRHKITKRGQNVTFRCDPISEHNRLYWYRQTLGQGPEFLTYFQNEAQLEKSRLLSDRFSAERPKGSFSTLEIQRTEQGDSAMYLCASSLEFGPYEQYFGPGTRLTVT.

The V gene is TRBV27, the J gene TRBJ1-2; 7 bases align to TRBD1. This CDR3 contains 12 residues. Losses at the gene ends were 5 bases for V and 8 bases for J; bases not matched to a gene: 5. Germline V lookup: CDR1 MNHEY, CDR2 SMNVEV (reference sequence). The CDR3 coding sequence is TGTGCCAGCAGTACGACAGGGTTGGGCTACACCTTC. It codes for CASSTTGLGYTF.

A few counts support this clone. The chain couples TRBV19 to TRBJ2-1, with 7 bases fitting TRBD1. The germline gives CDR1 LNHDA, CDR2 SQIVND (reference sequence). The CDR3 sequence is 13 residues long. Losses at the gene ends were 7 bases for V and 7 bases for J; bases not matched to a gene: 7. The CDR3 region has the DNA TGTGCCAGTAACGACAGGGTCGTGAATGAGCAGTTCTTC. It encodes CASNDRVVNEQFF.

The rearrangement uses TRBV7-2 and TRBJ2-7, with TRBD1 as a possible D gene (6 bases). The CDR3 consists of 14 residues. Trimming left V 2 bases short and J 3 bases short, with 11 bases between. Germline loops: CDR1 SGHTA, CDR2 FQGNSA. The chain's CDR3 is CASSLSAGDYEQYF. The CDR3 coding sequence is TGTGCCAGCAGCTTATCTGCAGGGGACTACGAGCAGTACTTC.

The CDR3 sequence is CSARNTEAFF. The CDR3 DNA sequence: TGCAGTGCTCGGAACACTGAAGCTTTCTTT. This chain connects TRBV20-1 to TRBJ1-1; no clear D. Germline CDR1 DFQATT, CDR2 SNEGSKA (reference sequence). V gave up 5 bases and J gave up 1 base, with 2 bases separating them. The CDR3 is 10 residues long.

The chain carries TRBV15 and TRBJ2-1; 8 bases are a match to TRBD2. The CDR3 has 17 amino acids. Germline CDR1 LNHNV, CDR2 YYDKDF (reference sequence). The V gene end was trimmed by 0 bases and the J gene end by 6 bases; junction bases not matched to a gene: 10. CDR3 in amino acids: CATSRDKGLGGLNEQFF. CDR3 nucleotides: TGTGCCACCAGCAGAGATAAGGGACTAGGAGGGCTCAATGAGCAGTTCTTC.

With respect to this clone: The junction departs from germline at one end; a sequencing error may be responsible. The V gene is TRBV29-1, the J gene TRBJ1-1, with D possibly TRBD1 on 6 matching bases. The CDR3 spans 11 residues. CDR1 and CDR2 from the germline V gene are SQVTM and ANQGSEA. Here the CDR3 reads CTGLTYTEAFF. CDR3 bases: TGTACAGGGTTAACCTACACTGAAGCTTTCTTT.

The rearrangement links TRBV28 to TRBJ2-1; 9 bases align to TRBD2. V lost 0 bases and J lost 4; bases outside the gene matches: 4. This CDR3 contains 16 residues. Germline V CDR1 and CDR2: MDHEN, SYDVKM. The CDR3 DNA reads TGTGCCAGCAGTTTATGGGGGGCGGGAGGGTACAATGAGCAGTTCTTC. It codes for CASSLWGAGGYNEQFF.

The CDR3 DNA is TGTGCCACCATACAGGGTTCAGATACGCAGTATTTT. It translates to CATIQGSDTQYF. The genes are TRBV28 and TRBJ2-3, with a possible D match to TRBD1 (6 bases). Trimming shortened V by 10 bases and J by 4 bases, and 12 bases separated the two germline ends. Germline V gives CDR1 MDHEN, CDR2 SYDVKM. This CDR3 region has 12 residues. Full variable domain (rest looked up from reference TRBV28 and TRBJ2-3): DVKVTQSSRYLVKRTGEKVFLECVQDMDHENMFWYRQDPGLGLRLIYFSYDVKMKEKGDIPEGYSVSREKKERFSLILESASTNQTSMYLCATIQGSDTQYFGPGTRLTVL.

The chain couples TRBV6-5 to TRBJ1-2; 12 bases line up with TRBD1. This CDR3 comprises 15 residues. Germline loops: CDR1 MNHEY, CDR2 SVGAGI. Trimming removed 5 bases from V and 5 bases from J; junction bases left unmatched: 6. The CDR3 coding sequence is TGTGCCAGCAGTAGCGGGACAGGGGGCTGGTATGGCTACACCTTC. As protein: CASSSGTGGWYGYTF.

CDR3 sequence (DNA): TGTGCCAGCAGCCCGGGCGGGATCTGGACAGATACGCAGTATTTT. The encoded protein is CASSPGGIWTDTQYF. V usage is TRBV5-8 and J usage is TRBJ2-3; TRBD2 might be the D (6 bases). V was trimmed by 4 bases and J by 3 bases, leaving 15 bases between them. The V gene's germline CDR1 is SGHTS and CDR2 YDEGEE. The CDR3 runs 15 residues.

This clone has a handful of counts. CDR3 sequence (DNA): TGTGCCAGCAGTCCCCGACTAGCAGGGTTATACGAGCAGTACTTC. Its protein product is CASSPRLAGLYEQYF. The chain has TRBV6-5 and TRBJ2-7; TRBD2 matches 7 bases. Germline CDR1 and CDR2: MNHEY and SVGAGI. V shed 5 bases, J shed 4 bases, and the junction held 11 bases outside the gene matches. The CDR3 runs to 15 residues.

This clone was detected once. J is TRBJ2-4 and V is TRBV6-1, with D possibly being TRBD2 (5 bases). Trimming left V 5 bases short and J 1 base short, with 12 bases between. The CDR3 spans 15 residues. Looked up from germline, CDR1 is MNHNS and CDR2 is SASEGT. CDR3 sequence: CASSPGISAKNIQYF. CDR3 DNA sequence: TGTGCCAGCAGTCCCGGGATTTCCGCCAAAAACATTCAGTACTTC.

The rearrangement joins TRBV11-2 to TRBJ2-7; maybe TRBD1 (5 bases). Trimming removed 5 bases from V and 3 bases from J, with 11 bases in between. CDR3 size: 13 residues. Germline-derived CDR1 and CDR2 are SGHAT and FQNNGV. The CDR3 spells CASSPDSYYEQYF. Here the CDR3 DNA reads TGTGCCAGCAGCCCCGACAGTTACTACGAGCAGTACTTC.

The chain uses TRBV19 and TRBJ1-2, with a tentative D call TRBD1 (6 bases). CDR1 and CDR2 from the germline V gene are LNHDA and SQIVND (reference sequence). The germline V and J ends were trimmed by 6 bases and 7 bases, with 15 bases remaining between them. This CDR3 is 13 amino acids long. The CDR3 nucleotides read TGTGCCAGTAGGGTTGAACAGGGCTTTGGCTACACCTTC. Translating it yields CASRVEQGFGYTF.